This T cell receptor (beta chain) was sequenced during a study of monozygotic twins with inflammatory bowel disease. Each TCR library used about 3,500 ng of total RNA. Using the 5' RACE reads, TCRdb records one entry per CDR3 protein without DNA. The sample table sets out 420,000 or so distinct CDR3 sequences. Of note for this clonotype: No antigen is known for it.

The germline CDR1 and CDR2 sequences are SGDLS and YYNGEE. There are 13 residues in the CDR3. General study findings and limits: Fewer clonotypes were shared with others by IBD patients than by healthy twins, especially with disease activity. Heterogeneous immunosuppressive treatment regimens may have introduced variability into patient repertoires.

J is TRBJ1-2 and V is TRBV9. Sequencing used blood. This sequence was found in a human donor with ulcerative colitis or Crohn's disease, or a healthy co-twin of an affected twin (not recorded which). The CDR3 reads CASSRGSSYGYTF.